The 6 T cell receptor beta chains below were found in one sample sequenced in a study of CD8 T cells in ankylosing spondylitis. Study-wide results and caveats: Ankylosing spondylitis blood appeared to be characterized by a TCR beta motif of under 10 highly homologous variants.

These receptors' targets are unknown. TCRdb reanalysed the 5' RACE reads using MiXCR and keeps one entry per CDR3 protein. The sample lists around 490,000 distinct CDR3 sequences; approximately 5% were seen once. The source material was blood, either unsorted or a sorted T cell fraction (not recorded which). Receptors were obtained from a male donor with ankylosing spondylitis.

This clonotype was detected ten times or more. The CDR3 reads CSGRDSSYNEQFF. CDR3 in DNA: TGCAGCGGAAGGGACAGCTCCTACAATGAGCAGTTCTTC. The chain recombines TRBV29-1 with TRBJ2-1; TRBD1 matches at 7 bases. From germline, CDR1 is SQVTM and CDR2 ANQGSEA. The trim removed 7 bases at V and 0 bases at J, leaving 3 bases unmatched. The CDR3 sequence is 13 residues long.

This clonotype has at least ten counts. This chain joins TRBV29-1 and TRBJ2-7, with TRBD1 matching 8 bases. From germline, CDR1 is SQVTM and CDR2 ANQGSEA. The V segment lost 4 bases and the J segment 2 bases; nucleotides outside the gene matches: 4. The CDR3 has 13 amino acids. This chain's CDR3 is CSVVWTGTYEQYF. For the CDR3, the DNA is TGCAGCGTTGTTTGGACAGGGACCTACGAGCAGTACTTC.

This clonotype was picked up many times. The chain is built from TRBV10-3 and TRBJ2-1, with 7 nucleotides matching TRBD2. The CDR3 covers 12 residues. V trimming: 6 bases; J trimming: 8 bases; junction bases outside the gene matches: 4. The germline V gene encodes CDR1 ENHRY and CDR2 SYGVKD. The CDR3: CAISRTSDEQFF. The CDR3, as DNA: TGTGCCATCAGCAGGACTAGTGATGAGCAGTTCTTC.

This clonotype has at least ten counts. The chain uses TRBV7-2 and TRBJ1-3; D possibly corresponds to TRBD1 (6 bases). V dropped 5 bases and J dropped 3 bases, with 14 bases sitting between them. Germline assignment: CDR1 SGHTA and CDR2 FQGNSA. This CDR3 is built from 15 residues. The chain's CDR3 is CASSRTGIGGNTIYF. CDR3 bases: TGTGCCAGCAGCCGCACAGGGATTGGTGGAAACACCATATATTTT. Complete variable domain (other parts from reference TRBV7-2 and TRBJ1-3): GAGVSQSPSNKVTEKGKDVELRCDPISGHTALYWYRQSLGQGLEFLIYFQGNSAPDKSGLPSDRFSAERTGGSVSTLTIQRTQQEDSAVYLCASSRTGIGGNTIYFGEGSWLTVV.

At least ten counts were recorded for this clonotype. This sequence joins TRBV6-2 or TRBV6-3 and TRBJ2-7; D may be TRBD2 (5 bases). V shed 8 bases and J shed 5 bases, with 13 bases lying between them. In germline, CDR1 is MNHEY, CDR2 SVGEGT. This CDR3 has 12 amino acids. CDR3 nucleotide sequence: TGTGCCAGCGGAGGAAGGGTGCACGAGCAGTACTTC. Translated, it gives CASGGRVHEQYF.

This clonotype was observed many times. This chain connects TRBV7-8 to TRBJ1-2; tentatively, D is TRBD1 (5 bases). The CDR3 totals 13 residues. Germline CDR1 reads SGHVS; CDR2 reads FQNEAQ. Deletions cut 7 bases from V and 6 bases from J, with 15 bases between. CDR3: CASTIGGSDGYTF. CDR3 nucleotides: TGTGCCAGCACAATCGGGGGTTCCGATGGCTACACCTTC. Using reference TRBV7-8 and TRBJ1-2 for the parts outside the CDR3, the full variable domain is GAGVSQSPRYKVAKRGQDVALRCDPISGHVSLFWYQQALGQGPEFLTYFQNEAQLDKSGLPSDRFFAERPEGSVSTLKIQRTQQEDSAVYLCASTIGGSDGYTFGSGTRLTVV.